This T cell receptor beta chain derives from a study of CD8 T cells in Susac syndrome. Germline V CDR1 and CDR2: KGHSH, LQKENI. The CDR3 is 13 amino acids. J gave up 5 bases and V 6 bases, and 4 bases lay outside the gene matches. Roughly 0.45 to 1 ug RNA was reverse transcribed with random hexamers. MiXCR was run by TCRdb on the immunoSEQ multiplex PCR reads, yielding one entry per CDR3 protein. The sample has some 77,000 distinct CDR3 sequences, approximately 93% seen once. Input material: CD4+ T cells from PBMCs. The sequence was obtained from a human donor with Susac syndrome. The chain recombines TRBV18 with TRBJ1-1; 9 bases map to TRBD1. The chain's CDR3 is CASSTGGRTEAFF. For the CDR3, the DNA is TGTGCCAGCTCGACAGGGGGACGGACTGAAGCTTTCTTT.